A single sample is the source of the 12 T cell receptor beta chains below, sequenced in a study of blood T cells in healthy people across ages. Next came a second PCR, run for about 7 to 12 cycles, which used a sample-barcoded 5' primer along with a J-beta primer mix. TCRdb called the 5' RACE reads again in MiXCR, with one record for every CDR3 protein. The sample has fewer than 700,000 distinct CDR3 sequences; around 48% are singletons. Sequenced: blood. The receptor set was obtained from a man at least 80 years old in good health.

This clonotype was observed a few times. The genes are TRBV28 and TRBJ1-2; D remains ambiguous. The CDR3 has 13 amino acids. Germline loops: CDR1 MDHEN, CDR2 SYDVKM. V dropped 6 bases and J dropped 2 bases, with 10 bases sitting between them. The CDR3 loop is CASRPGHNYGYTF. In nucleotides, the CDR3 is TGTGCCAGCAGACCCGGGCACAACTATGGCTACACCTTC.

The CDR3 DNA sequence: TGCAGTGCTACCGGGACTAGCGGGAGGGAGCGCGATGAGCAGTTCTTC. This translates into CSATGTSGRERDEQFF. The genes are TRBV20-1 and TRBJ2-1; TRBD2 aligns across 16 bases. This CDR3 is built from 16 residues. Germline assignment: CDR1 DFQATT and CDR2 SNEGSKA (reference sequence). V gave up 4 bases and J gave up 8 bases; unmatched junction bases: 8.

This chain links TRBV29-1 with TRBJ1-1; D may be TRBD1 (5 bases). V lost 4 bases, J lost 6 bases, and 15 bases lay in between. Germline CDR1 SQVTM, CDR2 ANQGSEA. The CDR3 is 13 amino acids. The CDR3 here is CSVVDGGKPEAFF. The CDR3 nucleotides are TGCAGCGTTGTGGACGGGGGTAAACCTGAAGCTTTCTTT.

The gene calls are TRBV6-2 or TRBV6-3 and TRBJ2-5; TRBD2 matches 10 bases. Germline CDR1 MNHEY, CDR2 SVGEGT. The CDR3 length is 15 residues. V lost 5 bases and J lost 0; bases outside the gene matches: 3. Here the CDR3 DNA reads TGTGCCAGCAGTCGAGGACTAGCGGACCAAGAGACCCAGTACTTC. Translation gives CASSRGLADQETQYF.

J is TRBJ2-2 and V is TRBV9, with TRBD2 matching over 8 bases. CDR1 is SGDLS and CDR2 is YYNGEE in the germline V gene. The V segment lost 4 bases and the J segment 0 bases; nucleotides outside the gene matches: 5. This CDR3 has 16 amino acids. The CDR3 DNA is TGTGCCAGCAGCTTACGGACTAGCCCGAACACCGGGGAGCTGTTTTTT. Translating gives CASSLRTSPNTGELFF.

This clonotype was seen a few times. The chain joins TRBV7-2 to TRBJ2-4, with 8 bases matching TRBD2. The germline CDR1 and CDR2 sequences are SGHTA and FQGNSA. After removal of 5 bases from V and 8 bases from J, the junction contained 11 bases not matched to a gene. The CDR3 runs 15 residues. In nucleotides, the CDR3 is TGTGCCAGCAGCCCGAGCCCCGGGGGGGCTCACATTCAGTACTTC. Residues: CASSPSPGGAHIQYF. The variable domain in full, with the rest retrieved from reference TRBV7-2 and TRBJ2-4, is GAGVSQSPSNKVTEKGKDVELRCDPISGHTALYWYRQSLGQGLEFLIYFQGNSAPDKSGLPSDRFSAERTGGSVSTLTIQRTQQEDSAVYLCASSPSPGGAHIQYFGAGTRLSVL.

In nucleotides, the CDR3 is TGTGCCAGCATGTTGATGGGGGGTTCGGGCACTGAAGCTTTCTTT. This sequence encodes CASMLMGGSGTEAFF. The genes are TRBV27 and TRBJ1-1; tentatively, D is TRBD1 (5 bases). V lost 7 bases and J lost 4, with 19 bases in between. CDR3 length: 15 amino acids. CDR1 is MNHEY and CDR2 is SMNVEV in the germline V gene (reference sequence).

The chain has TRBV12-3 or TRBV12-4 and TRBJ1-2; a possible D gene is TRBD1 (6 bases). CDR3 length: 15 residues. Trimming cost V 6 bases and J 3 bases, with 17 bases left between them. This CDR3 reads CASSPLRGTDYGYTF. CDR3 nucleotide sequence: TGTGCCAGCAGCCCCTTAAGGGGGACCGACTATGGCTACACCTTC.

This clonotype came up once. The chain carries TRBV20-1 and TRBJ2-7; no reliable D call. Germline assignment: CDR1 DFQATT and CDR2 SNEGSKA (reference sequence). This CDR3 is built from 13 residues. With 0 bases removed from V and 3 bases from J, the gap between germline ends came to 9 bases. This CDR3 reads CSARDLQLYEQYF. The CDR3 bases are TGCAGTGCTAGAGATCTACAGCTCTACGAGCAGTACTTC.

The rearrangement links TRBV7-9 to TRBJ2-5, with 7 bases matching TRBD1. V was pared by 4 bases and J by 2 bases, with 7 bases of the junction left unmatched. CDR3 length: 15 residues. The germline V gene has CDR1 SEHNR and CDR2 FQNEAQ (reference sequence). CDR3: CASSWLVTGQETQYF. In DNA, the CDR3 is TGTGCCAGCAGCTGGCTCGTGACAGGGCAAGAGACCCAGTACTTC.

The J gene is TRBJ2-1, the V gene TRBV20-1, with 9 bases matching TRBD1. With 0 bases clipped from V and 9 bases from J, the junction kept 9 bases outside the gene matches. The CDR3 spans 15 residues. Germline V gene lookup returns CDR1 DFQATT and CDR2 SNEGSKA (reference sequence). CDR3 bases: TGCAGTGCTAGAGATGACGGGACAGGGTGGGGTGAGCAGTTCTTC. It specifies CSARDDGTGWGEQFF.

The chain has TRBV10-3 and TRBJ2-1; 9 bases map to TRBD2. This CDR3 has 17 amino acids. Trimming cost V 4 bases and J 7 bases; bases outside gene matches: 14. From germline, CDR1 is ENHRY and CDR2 SYGVKD. For the CDR3, the DNA is TGTGCCATCAGTGGTTCTTTGGCGGGAGGGCCTGGGAATGAGCAGTTCTTC. This gives the protein CAISGSLAGGPGNEQFF.